This TCR beta chain was obtained from a study of T-cell memory formation after mild COVID-19. Across the study: TCR clusters largely stayed donor specific. Findings and caveats of the study: Some clones that responded turned up in pre-infection memory, which suggests that cross-reactive memory joined in.

Trimming took 5 bases from V and 8 from J, leaving 12 bases between them. Germline V gives CDR1 SQVTM, CDR2 ANQGSEA. This CDR3 contains 11 residues. Notes on this clonotype: As yet, its antigen is unknown.

In TCRdb, the 5' RACE reads were re-called with MiXCR into one record per CDR3 protein. This sample has 350,000 to 500,000 distinct CDR3 sequences, with about 20% found just once. J is TRBJ1-1 and V is TRBV29-1; D is unresolved. The source of this sequence is a man aged 18 to 30 who had mild COVID-19 (a few samples of this study predate the infection). Cell type and time point are not known. Sequencing was done on a sample of PBMCs or a T cell subset sorted from them (not recorded which). CDR3 loop: CSVTLGLEAFF. CDR3 bases: TGCAGCGTTACCCTGGGCCTAGAAGCTTTCTTT.